This TCR beta chain was identified during a study of blood T cell repertoires in COVID-19. Study summary: Some COVID-19 samples were acute and others convalescent; all came from the United States, Italy and Spain. Nucleic acid was either cDNA or gDNA, and it came from T cells, B-cell-depleted T cells, or PBMCs.

How the authors handled the data: Reference gene primers were amplified, and this amplification served to estimate nucleated cell counts. The table came from immunoSEQ multiplex PCR; TCRdb's copy has only in-frame clones and leaves some out. That table supplies the V and J calls and clone size; D and trimming were determined from the DNA. The sample yields some 31,000 clones, around 73% seen once. The CDR3 has 15 residues. This clone was seen a handful of times. The specimen was peripheral blood. The origin of this receptor is an older woman with acute or convalescent COVID-19. The chain has TRBV1 and TRBJ1-2; TRBD1, the table's D call, lacks a check against the DNA. TRBV1 corresponds to a pseudogene. This CDR3 reads CTSSQAGRGEKDYTF. CDR3 in DNA: TGCACCAGCAGCCAAGCTGGCAGGGGCGAGAAGGACTACACCTTC.